This T cell receptor beta chain was sequenced during a study of regulatory T cells in long-lasting Graves disease. This clonotype was recorded many times. Germline V gives CDR1 MNHNS, CDR2 SASEGT. V lost 5 bases, J lost 4 bases, and 8 bases lay in between. The CDR3 runs 13 residues. The time point is: newly diagnosed GD, antithyroid drugs for less than 3 months. Extracted PBMC RNA gave rise to the TCR library. The TCR beta library used iRepertoire HTBI primers with Arm-PCR amplification of CDR3. TCRdb re-derived calls from the multiplex PCR reads in MiXCR, one entry per CDR3 protein. The data hold about 540,000 distinct CDR3 sequences, with approximately 12% observed a single time. This sample was also put to use in a study of T cells in Graves' hyperthyroidism and ophthalmopathy. That report adds: Patients were excluded for uncontrolled infection, other autoimmune disease, pregnancy or lactation. The diagnoses drew upon clinical symptoms, serum thyroxine and TRAb, thyroid ultrasound and orbital computed tomography. A set of HTBI primers served as the primers for a first-round RT-PCR of the TCR CDR3.

J is TRBJ2-2 and V is TRBV6-1; D is ambiguous. Here the sequenced sample was peripheral blood mononuclear cells (PBMCs), taken at new diagnosis, from a patient treated with antithyroid drugs. The clonotype comes from a man aged 25-45 years with Graves disease. The CDR3 coding sequence is TGTGCCAGCAGTACCCTCTTCACCGGGGAGCTGTTTTTT. The encoded protein is CASSTLFTGELFF.